This TCR beta chain was captured by sequencing in a study of T cells in Graves' hyperthyroidism and ophthalmopathy. The CDR3 sequence is 13 residues long. The germline V and J ends were trimmed by 3 bases and 6 bases, with 9 bases remaining between them. This clonotype was observed at least ten times. The CDR3 regions of TCR beta were amplified from RNA transcripts. RT-PCR in the first round (using the HTBI primer set) targeted the TCR CDR3. TCRdb processed the multiplex PCR reads anew with MiXCR; each CDR3 protein has one entry. Of about 410,000 distinct CDR3 sequences in the sample, about 14% are singletons; the top ten hold roughly a fifth.

This TCR came from a woman aged 25 to 39 with Graves' ophthalmopathy. Sequenced material: blood. This chain joins TRBV12-3 or TRBV12-4 and TRBJ2-4; unclear D gene. The CDR3 loop reads CASSFLFGNIQYF. DNA of the CDR3: TGTGCCAGCAGTTTTCTTTTCGGAAACATTCAGTACTTC.